The sequence of this T cell receptor beta chain was determined in a study of sequential checkpoint blockade in melanoma. On the study more broadly: TCRβ was sequenced from DNA of 91 pretreatment tumors. Matched biopsies came pretreatment and at week 13 for twenty-two patients.

The repertoire was sequenced with immunoSEQ multiplex PCR; TCRdb's copy has only in-frame clones and lacks some. The sample shows 5,000 to 6,000 clones, about 30% of them seen only once. Treatment denoted: randomized to nivolumab then ipilimumab (arm A) or the reverse (arm B). This clone has a handful of counts. The antigen is undetermined. Study-wide results and caveats: Tumor T-cell fraction and clonality correlated with PD-L1 and CD8+ counts. Rising tumor T-cell fraction and clonality meant about 30 times likelier benefit.

This sequence was found in a human donor with melanoma. Sequences were derived from tumor tissue (inferred from file names), sampled from a patient given nivolumab and ipilimumab in sequence.

This CDR3 reads CASSYDKQGAAGTEAFF. The CDR3 DNA reads TGTGCCAGCAGTTACGATAAACAGGGGGCTGCGGGCACTGAAGCTTTCTTT. This chain links TRBV6-8 with TRBJ1-1, with 9 nucleotides matching TRBD1. CDR1 is MNHGY and CDR2 is SAAAGT in the germline V gene. This CDR3 comprises 17 residues. Germline trimming cut 2 bases from V and 4 bases from J; bases unmatched to any gene: 11.